The rows below give T cell receptor beta chains drawn from one sample of a study of post-analysis software for immune sequencing data. TCRdb called the PCR reads again in MiXCR, with one record for every CDR3 protein. Of 750,000 to 950,000 distinct CDR3 sequences detected, approximately 53% appear once; the ten largest clones hold 4% to 5.5%. Source material: blood. The receptors come from a girl between 5 and 17 years old with multiple sclerosis. The CDR3 runs from the conserved cysteine through the conserved F or W. A D gene is named only where the DNA matches it firmly. Only some rows state a clone size, as once, few, many or a class for expanded clones.

J gene,D gene,clone size,V gene,CDR3 length,CDR3 protein,CDR3 DNA
TRBJ2-7,.,.,TRBV5-5,15,CASSRQGTTYNEQYF,TGTGCCAGCAGCCGGCAAGGAACGACCTACAATGAGCAGTACTTC
TRBJ2-1,TRBD2,.,TRBV12-3/TRBV12-4,17,CASSPIGVGEGTFGQFF,TGTGCCAGCAGCCCTATAGGGGTCGGGGAGGGGACCTTTGGGCAGTTCTTC
TRBJ1-5,.,.,TRBV10-2,15,CASRTGAVGNQPQHF,TGCGCCAGCAGGACGGGGGCTGTTGGCAATCAGCCCCAGCATTTT
TRBJ2-7,TRBD1,.,TRBV20-1,13,CSAATGVTGEQYF,TGCAGTGCTGCGACAGGGGTAACGGGCGAGCAGTACTTC
TRBJ2-1,TRBD1,few,TRBV7-9,14,CASSSSTGDNEQFF,TGTGCCAGCAGCTCCAGTACAGGGGACAATGAGCAGTTCTTC
TRBJ2-6,.,.,TRBV9,17,CASSPHLQGTGANVLTF,TGTGCCAGCAGCCCACACCTACAGGGTACAGGGGCCAACGTCCTGACTTTC
TRBJ2-5,TRBD1,.,TRBV29-1,14,CSVAPGGPRGTQYF,TGCAGCGTTGCGCCAGGGGGACCTCGTGGGACCCAGTACTTC
TRBJ1-2,TRBD1,.,TRBV4-1,14,CASSQVQGAYGYTF,TGCGCCAGCAGCCAAGTACAGGGGGCCTATGGCTACACCTTC
TRBJ2-7,.,many,TRBV29-1,13,CSVGERGGYEQYF,TGCAGCGTGGGGGAGAGGGGGGGTTACGAGCAGTACTTC
TRBJ2-1,.,.,TRBV7-3,13,CASSLTDDNEQFF,TGTGCCAGCAGCCTAACGGATGATAATGAGCAGTTCTTC
TRBJ2-1,.,.,TRBV7-6,15,CASSLGAAHRHEQFF,TGTGCCAGCAGCTTAGGAGCGGCGCACCGGCATGAGCAGTTCTTC
TRBJ1-4,TRBD1,.,TRBV6-5,14,CATSLNRGNEKLFF,TGTGCCACCTCACTAAACAGGGGGAATGAAAAACTGTTTTTT
TRBJ1-2,.,.,TRBV29-1,15,CSVGGVGVGSYGYTF,TGCAGCGTTGGTGGTGTGGGTGTTGGGTCCTATGGCTACACCTTC
TRBJ2-7,.,.,TRBV15,14,CATSGPDFSYEQYF,TGTGCCACCAGCGGGCCAGACTTCTCCTACGAGCAGTACTTC
TRBJ2-7,TRBD2,.,TRBV28,14,CASSRGGSSYEQYF,TGCGCCAGCAGTAGGGGCGGGAGTTCCTACGAGCAGTACTTC
TRBJ2-7,TRBD1,.,TRBV6-6,16,CASSSGRDRSSYEQYF,TGTGCCAGCAGCTCCGGCCGGGACAGGAGCTCCTACGAGCAGTACTTC
TRBJ2-6,.,.,TRBV7-9,18,CASSVLRATGSGANVLTF,TGTGCCAGCAGCGTCCTCAGGGCGACAGGCTCTGGGGCCAACGTCCTGACTTTC
TRBJ2-4,TRBD2,.,TRBV20-1,15,CSARTSGSRQNIQYF,TGCAGTGCCCGGACTAGCGGGAGCCGGCAAAACATTCAGTACTTC
TRBJ2-7,.,.,TRBV11-1,15,CASGPRTAYSYEQYF,TGTGCCAGCGGCCCACGGACAGCCTACTCCTACGAGCAGTACTTC
TRBJ2-7,TRBD1,.,TRBV6-5,15,CASSRQGRYSYEQYF,TGTGCCAGCAGTCGACAGGGCCGATACTCCTACGAGCAGTACTTC
TRBJ2-6,.,.,TRBV7-8,15,CASGKDSSGANVLTF,TGTGCCAGCGGCAAGGACAGCTCTGGGGCCAACGTCCTGACTTTC
TRBJ2-7,.,.,TRBV6-2/TRBV6-3,14,CASSYSEVSYEQYF,TGTGCCAGCAGTTACTCGGAGGTCTCCTACGAGCAGTACTTC
TRBJ2-1,.,once,TRBV5-1,12,CASSPANDEQFF,TGCGCCAGCAGCCCGGCCAACGATGAGCAGTTCTTC
TRBJ1-2,.,.,TRBV15,13,CATSRLWDYGYTF,TGTGCCACCAGCAGACTCTGGGACTATGGCTACACCTTC
TRBJ2-2,TRBD1,.,TRBV12-3/TRBV12-4,14,CATGTGLNTGELFF,TGTGCCACCGGGACAGGGCTGAACACCGGGGAGCTGTTTTTT
TRBJ2-7,.,few,TRBV6-6,14,CASSYAPGSYEQYF,TGTGCCAGCAGTTACGCCCCTGGGTCCTACGAGCAGTACTTC
TRBJ2-3,TRBD2,.,TRBV30,17,CAWSVKLIGGARDTQYF,TGTGCCTGGAGTGTAAAGTTGATCGGGGGGGCAAGGGATACGCAGTATTTT
TRBJ2-1,.,.,TRBV6-6,15,CASSFRRGPDNEQVF,TGTGCCAGCAGTTTTCGACGAGGTCCTGACAATGAGCAGGTCTTC
TRBJ2-3,TRBD2,.,TRBV20-1,14,CSASPTSGSDTQYF,TGCAGTGCTAGTCCGACTAGCGGATCAGATACGCAGTATTTT
TRBJ2-7,TRBD1,many,TRBV20-1,13,CSARADRDYEQYF,TGCAGTGCTAGAGCGGACAGGGACTACGAGCAGTACTTC
TRBJ2-3,.,.,TRBV20-1,14,CSALLRGVTDTQYF,TGCAGTGCCCTGTTGCGGGGAGTCACAGATACGCAGTATTTT
TRBJ1-5,TRBD1,.,TRBV4-1,16,CASSQEPGQGMQPQHF,TGCGCCAGCAGCCAAGAACCGGGACAGGGAATGCAGCCCCAGCATTTT
TRBJ2-1,TRBD2,.,TRBV20-1,14,CSAWIAGGYNEQFF,TGCAGTGCTTGGATAGCGGGGGGTTACAATGAGCAGTTCTTC
TRBJ2-7,TRBD1,.,TRBV18,16,CASSVLMDRVSYEQYF,TGTGCCAGCTCAGTTCTCATGGACAGGGTTTCCTACGAGCAGTACTTC
TRBJ1-1,.,.,TRBV14,17,CASSQESLIWEDTEAFF,TGTGCCAGCAGCCAAGAATCCCTCATATGGGAGGACACTGAAGCTTTCTTT
TRBJ1-4,TRBD1,once,TRBV12-5,18,CASGLVLGQKPTNEKLFF,TGTGCTAGTGGTTTGGTACTGGGACAGAAACCAACTAATGAAAAACTGTTTTTT
TRBJ2-3,TRBD1,.,TRBV12-3/TRBV12-4,15,CASSETGASTDAQYF,TGTGCCAGCAGCGAAACAGGGGCAAGCACAGATGCGCAGTATTTT
TRBJ2-2,.,few,TRBV29-1,15,CSVELGQANTGELFF,TGCAGCGTTGAGTTGGGCCAGGCGAACACCGGGGAGCTGTTTTTT
TRBJ1-2,TRBD1,few,TRBV12-3/TRBV12-4,14,CASTQGASSYGYTF,TGTGCCAGCACGCAGGGGGCATCCAGCTATGGCTACACCTTC
TRBJ2-5,.,many,TRBV29-1,13,CSVERSRGETQYF,TGCAGCGTTGAACGTAGCCGAGGGGAGACCCAGTACTTC
TRBJ2-5,TRBD2,.,TRBV20-1,16,CSASASSGSQRETQYF,TGCAGTGCCAGTGCATCAAGCGGGAGCCAGAGAGAGACCCAGTACTTC
TRBJ2-5,.,.,TRBV7-2,14,CASSSGLIIETQYF,TGTGCCAGCAGCTCGGGACTTATCATCGAGACCCAGTACTTC
TRBJ2-3,TRBD2,few,TRBV10-3,15,CAIRWTSGSTDTQYF,TGTGCCATCAGATGGACTAGCGGAAGCACAGATACGCAGTATTTT
TRBJ2-7,TRBD2,few,TRBV15,14,CATNGGGSAYEQYF,TGTGCCACCAACGGGGGGGGTAGCGCGTACGAGCAGTACTTC
TRBJ2-5,TRBD1,.,TRBV7-8,14,CASSLDRDRGGRYF,TGTGCCAGCAGCTTAGACCGGGACAGGGGGGGGAGGTACTTC
TRBJ2-1,TRBD2,few,TRBV4-1,15,CASSLSTSGSNEQFF,TGCGCCAGCAGCCTTTCGACTAGCGGGAGCAATGAGCAGTTCTTC
TRBJ2-7,TRBD1,few,TRBV5-1,15,CASSLAGTGIDEQYF,TGCGCCAGCAGCTTGGCCGGGACAGGGATTGACGAGCAGTACTTC
TRBJ2-6,.,.,TRBV5-1,16,CASSFGPPSGANVLTF,TGCGCCAGCAGCTTTGGACCGCCCTCTGGGGCCAACGTCCTGACTTTC
TRBJ1-2,TRBD1,.,TRBV5-1,17,CASSLIGQGGSNYGYTF,TGCGCCAGCAGCTTGATCGGACAGGGGGGCTCTAACTATGGCTACACCTTC
TRBJ1-6,TRBD1,.,TRBV25-1,16,CASSPGDRRYNSPLHF,TGTGCCAGCAGTCCCGGGGACAGACGATATAATTCACCCCTCCACTTT
TRBJ2-3,.,once,TRBV4-2,16,CASSQDAGQPWDTQYF,TGTGCCAGCAGCCAAGATGCAGGACAGCCGTGGGATACGCAGTATTTT
TRBJ2-3,TRBD2,.,TRBV7-9,17,CASSPKREGLGTDTQYF,TGTGCCAGCAGCCCTAAGCGGGAGGGCCTTGGGACAGATACGCAGTATTTT
TRBJ2-7,TRBD2,few,TRBV12-5,15,CASVQTSGLSYEQYF,TGTGCTAGTGTACAGACTAGCGGACTCTCCTACGAGCAGTACTTC
TRBJ2-1,TRBD2,.,TRBV15,15,CATSRDGLASDEQFF,TGTGCCACCAGCAGAGACGGACTAGCGAGCGATGAGCAGTTCTTC
TRBJ1-2,.,.,TRBV5-1,14,CASSPEGEWAGYTF,TGCGCCAGCAGCCCAGAGGGGGAATGGGCTGGCTACACCTTC
TRBJ2-3,TRBD2,.,TRBV29-1,17,CSVARKGAGEVWDTQYF,TGCAGCGTTGCCCGAAAGGGAGCGGGAGAAGTTTGGGATACGCAGTATTTT
TRBJ2-5,TRBD1,.,TRBV7-9,15,CASSPQDRGRETQYF,TGTGCCAGCAGCCCACAGGACAGGGGGCGAGAGACCCAGTACTTC
TRBJ1-4,.,few,TRBV4-1,19,CASSQDSARAEATNEKLFF,TGCGCCAGCAGCCAAGACTCCGCCAGAGCAGAAGCAACTAATGAAAAACTGTTTTTT
TRBJ2-5,TRBD2,.,TRBV29-1,16,CSVGDTGTSGSNEQYF,TGCAGCGTCGGAGATACCGGGACTAGCGGGAGCAATGAGCAGTACTTC